These 8 T cell receptor beta chains were sequenced from one sample in a study of blood T cell repertoires in COVID-19. Repertoires were generated with immunoSEQ multiplex PCR, while TCRdb's copy carries only in-frame clones and drops some. The sample holds roughly 120,000 clones; approximately 89% are singletons and the top ten take about 3.3%. Input material: peripheral blood. These receptors were taken from an elderly woman with COVID-19, enrolled during active disease.

The CDR3 nucleotides read TGTGCCATCAGTGAAGTAGCGGTTGGCACAGATACGCAGTATTTT. It codes for CAISEVAVGTDTQYF. The chain couples TRBV10-3 to TRBJ2-3, with TRBD2 as a possible D gene (6 bases). The V gene's germline CDR1 is ENHRY and CDR2 SYGVKD. V dropped 3 bases and J dropped 1 base, with 11 bases sitting between them. This CDR3 contains 15 residues.

The chain has TRBV2 and TRBJ2-1; 8 bases agree with TRBD2. The germline V gene encodes CDR1 SNHLY and CDR2 FYNNEI. The junction had 8 bases not matched to a gene; V was cut back by 1 base and J by 12 bases. This CDR3 has 14 amino acids. The CDR3 reads CASSEVGAGGRQFF. In nucleotides, the CDR3 is TGTGCCAGCAGTGAAGTCGGTGCGGGGGGTAGGCAGTTCTTC.

The genes are TRBV11-2 and TRBJ2-3, with D unresolved. In germline, CDR1 is SGHAT, CDR2 FQNNGV. Trimming pared 1 base from V and 5 bases from J, leaving 10 bases between. The CDR3 length is 14 residues. The CDR3 DNA is TGTGCCAGCAGCTTAGGTTGGGCTGGAGATACGCAGTATTTT. Translating gives CASSLGWAGDTQYF.

The chain has TRBV19 and TRBJ1-3, with D hard to call. The length of the CDR3 is 16 residues. Germline CDR1 and CDR2: LNHDA and SQIVND (reference sequence). Trimming took off 7 bases at V and 0 bases at J, with 16 bases between the two ends. CDR3 nucleotide sequence: TGTGCCAGTACGGAGTTCTACCCGCCCTCTGGAAACACCATATATTTT. It is translated as CASTEFYPPSGNTIYF.

This clone occurred once. The V call is TRBV6-2 or TRBV6-3, the J call TRBJ2-7; maybe TRBD2 (5 bases). This CDR3 spans 14 amino acids. Between the trimmed V and J ends, which lost 6 bases and 9 bases, there was a span of 21 bases. Germline values: CDR1 MNHEY, CDR2 SVGEGT. CDR3 residues: CASSLGGSNPRQYF. The DNA of the CDR3 is TGTGCCAGCAGCCTAGGAGGATCCAACCCCCGGCAGTACTTC.

The genes are TRBV5-1 and TRBJ1-2, with TRBD1 identical over 7 bases. Germline assignment: CDR1 SGHRS and CDR2 YFSETQ. V lost 4 bases and J lost 2; bases outside the gene matches: 2. The CDR3 contains 13 residues. In DNA form, the CDR3 reads TGCGCCAGCAGCCAGGACAGGAACTATGGCTACACCTTC. Its protein product is CASSQDRNYGYTF.

The chain has TRBV9 and TRBJ2-2, with 12 bases fitting TRBD2. Per the germline V gene, CDR1 is SGDLS and CDR2 is YYNGEE. The CDR3 runs to 20 residues. The ends lost 3 bases at V and 1 base at J; junction bases unmatched: 13. The CDR3, as DNA: TGTGCCAGCAGCGGCCTAGCGGGAGGGCCCGGGCGGGTGAACACCGGGGAGCTGTTTTTT. Residues: CASSGLAGGPGRVNTGELFF.

The V gene is TRBV18, the J gene TRBJ2-3; the match to TRBD1 covers 8 bases. The V gene's germline CDR1 is KGHSH and CDR2 LQKENI. The CDR3 loop spans 16 amino acids. V lost 6 bases and J lost 3; bases outside the gene matches: 11. This CDR3 reads CASSGTTGGKTDTQYF. CDR3 nucleotide sequence: TGTGCCAGCTCCGGAACTACAGGGGGGAAGACAGATACGCAGTATTTT. Using reference TRBV18 and TRBJ2-3 for the parts outside the CDR3, the full variable domain is NAGVMQNPRHLVRRRGQEARLRCSPMKGHSHVYWYRQLPEEGLKFMVYLQKENIIDESGMPKERFSAEFPKEGPSILRIQQVVRGDSAAYFCASSGTTGGKTDTQYFGPGTRLTVL.